This entry describes one TCR beta chain. Its specificity is not known. The time point denotes: persistent/refractory GD, antithyroid drugs over 5 years with positive TRAb. TCR sequences were obtained from RNA taken from PBMCs. The data belong to a study of regulatory T cells in long-lasting Graves disease. The study, taken as a whole, reports: TRBV28, TRBJ1-2 and TRBJ2-5 emerged as the favored segments in persistent disease. It was peripheral blood alone, not thyroid tissue, that was studied.

Construction of the TCR beta libraries employed iRepertoire HTBI primers in conjunction with Arm-PCR of CDR3 regions. In TCRdb, the multiplex PCR reads were re-called with MiXCR into one record per CDR3 protein. The profile shows about 430,000 distinct CDR3 sequences, roughly a fifth of them singletons. The CDR3 covers 14 residues. After removal of 6 bases from V and 3 bases from J, the junction contained 6 bases not matched to a gene. The germline gives CDR1 DFQATT, CDR2 SNEGSKA (reference sequence). The specimen was peripheral blood mononuclear cells (PBMCs), collected when the disease was refractory, from a patient treated with antithyroid drugs. The rearrangement links TRBV20-1 to TRBJ1-4; TRBD1 matches at 8 bases. This TCR was recovered from a female donor with Graves disease. The CDR3 reads CSAYLTGANEKLFF. The CDR3 DNA reads TGCAGTGCCTACCTGACAGGGGCTAATGAAAAACTGTTTTTT.